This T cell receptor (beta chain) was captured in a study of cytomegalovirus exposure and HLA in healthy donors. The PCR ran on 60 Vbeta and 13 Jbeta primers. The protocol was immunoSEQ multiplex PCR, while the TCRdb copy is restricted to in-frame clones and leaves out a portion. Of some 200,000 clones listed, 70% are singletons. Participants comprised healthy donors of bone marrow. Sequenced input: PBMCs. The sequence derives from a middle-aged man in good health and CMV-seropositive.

DNA for the CDR3: TGTGCCAGCAGTTTCGTAACAGTTAATGAAAAACTGTTTTTT. Its protein is CASSFVTVNEKLFF. The chain has TRBV28 and TRBJ1-4, with no clear D. This CDR3 is built from 14 residues. Trimming stripped 3 bases from V and 4 bases from J, with 9 bases between. Per the germline V gene, CDR1 is MDHEN and CDR2 is SYDVKM.